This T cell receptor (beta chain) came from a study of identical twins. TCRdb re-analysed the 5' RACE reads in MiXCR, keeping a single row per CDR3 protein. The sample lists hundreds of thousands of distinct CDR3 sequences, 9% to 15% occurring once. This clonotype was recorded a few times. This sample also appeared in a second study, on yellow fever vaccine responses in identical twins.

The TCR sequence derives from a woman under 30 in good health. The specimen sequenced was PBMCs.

In nucleotides, the CDR3 is TGTGCCAGCTCACCACCAGCCGGGGAGAACACTGAAGCTTTCTTT. Protein: CASSPPAGENTEAFF. The J gene is TRBJ1-1, the V gene TRBV18; D is undetermined. Germline V gene data show CDR1 as KGHSH and CDR2 as LQKENI. Trimming took off 0 bases at V and 1 base at J, with 9 bases between the two ends. The CDR3 length is 15 residues.